This TCR beta chain appears in the sequencing data of a study of PD-1 blockade in classical Hodgkin lymphoma. Study details: On a schedule of every 2 weeks, patients received nivolumab 3 mg/kg intravenously.

Every single patient, without exception, relapsed after autologous stem cell transplantation, and brentuximab vedotin exposure varied. Regarding the study as a whole: Reported findings placed baseline TCR diversity lower in newly diagnosed patients (compared with healthy donors). Those patients who began receiving nivolumab less than 1 year after ASCT had lower diversity, and they were excluded. The origin of the repertoire differences remains undefined, with disease activity or prior therapy as possible causes.

About this clone itself: Its antigen remains unknown.

TCRdb's table, derived via immunoSEQ multiplex PCR, lists solely in-frame clones and lacks some. Among around 40,000 clones, 76% were seen once, and the ten largest hold approximately 11%. Per the germline V gene, CDR1 is MDHEN and CDR2 is SYDVKM. This CDR3 is 12 amino acids long. Trimming left V 6 bases short and J 0 bases short, with 3 bases between. The sequence derives from a human donor with classical Hodgkin lymphoma. Material: peripheral blood mononuclear cells (PBMCs), obtained at baseline. This chain joins TRBV28 and TRBJ1-5; no firm D call. The CDR3 DNA sequence: TGTGCCAGCAGCTATAGCAATCAGCCCCAGCATTTT. It encodes CASSYSNQPQHF.